This TCR beta chain emerged from a study of blood T cells in healthy people across ages. Notes on the study in general: Without sorted subsets, naive and antigen-experienced compartments could not be conclusively compared.

Turning to this clonotype: What it binds is unknown.

The germline CDR1 and CDR2 sequences are SGHTA and FQGNSA. The CDR3 totals 13 residues. Combining a sample-barcoded 5' primer with a J-beta primer mix, a second PCR ran for roughly 7 to 12 cycles. All samples gave at least 2.5 million CDR3-containing paired-end reads. TCRdb re-analysed the 5' RACE reads in MiXCR, keeping a single row per CDR3 protein. The sample has over 750,000 distinct CDR3 sequences, 20% to 30% seen once; the top ten hold more than 8%. Another study also made use of these data, one on T cells of mothers and their children. That work states: A few healthy Caucasian mothers served as donors, and their six children did as well. The yield was over 9 million TCR beta CDR3 reads from each mother and 2.5 million to 3.5 million from each child.

The sequence came from a boy aged 5-17 years in good health. The specimen sequenced was blood. V usage is TRBV7-2 and J usage is TRBJ2-1, with D perhaps being TRBD1 or TRBD2 (5 bases each). Gene TRBJ2-7 matches the end of the DNA better, so the J call may be wrong. CDR3: CASSFGTRGEQYF. The CDR3 coding sequence is TGTGCCAGCAGCTTTGGGACGAGGGGAGAGCAGTACTTC.